These 18 T cell receptor beta chains share one sample of origin, sequenced in a study of response to subunit inactivated influenza vaccine. One entry per CDR3 protein, called by TCRdb with MiXCR from the RT-PCR reads. Among under 550,000 distinct CDR3 sequences, 6% to 9% were seen once, and the ten largest hold 10% to 15%. The sequences come from PBMCs from blood, collected less than 30 months after vaccination. Every receptor here comes from a man aged 50 to 69 who received an inactivated influenza vaccine.

The chain's CDR3 is CASSSGAISTDTQYF. The CDR3 bases are TGTGCCAGCAGTTCCGGGGCGATTAGCACAGATACGCAGTATTTT. The rearrangement links TRBV6-5 to TRBJ2-3, with D perhaps TRBD1 or TRBD2 (5 bases each). The germline CDR1 and CDR2 sequences are MNHEY and SVGAGI. Deletions cut 4 bases from V and 0 bases from J, with 11 bases between. CDR3 size: 15 residues.

CDR3 region: CASSPPSSGLYNEQFF. The CDR3, as DNA: TGTGCCAGCTCACCACCGTCTAGCGGACTCTACAATGAGCAGTTCTTC. The rearrangement links TRBV18 to TRBJ2-1; 7 bases align to TRBD2. The CDR3 consists of 16 residues. Unmatched junction bases numbered 5, after V lost 0 bases and J lost 3 bases. Germline V gene data show CDR1 as KGHSH and CDR2 as LQKENI.

At least ten counts were recorded for this clonotype. This sequence joins TRBV25-1 and TRBJ2-7, with a weak D call TRBD1 (5 bases). Germline V gives CDR1 MGHDK, CDR2 SYGVNS. The CDR3 totals 13 residues. Between the trimmed V and J ends, which lost 2 bases and 6 bases, there was a span of 11 bases. The CDR3 loop is CASSEAGALEQYF. CDR3 bases: TGTGCCAGCAGTGAAGCTGGGGCTCTCGAGCAGTACTTC.

This clonotype was seen a handful of times. V is TRBV4-3 and J is TRBJ1-2; D is unresolved. V lost 0 bases to trimming and J lost 4 bases, with 12 bases between them. Germline lookup yields CDR1 LGHNA and CDR2 YSLEER. The CDR3 covers 15 residues. The CDR3, as DNA: TGCGCCAGCAGCCAAGATACAGTTAACCTCTATGGCTACACCTTC. Its protein is CASSQDTVNLYGYTF.

This clonotype has a count of ten or more. At one boundary the junction diverges from the germline segment, which might be a read error. The gene calls are TRBV7-7 and TRBJ2-7; 8 nucleotides agree with TRBD1. Germline V lookup: CDR1 SSHAT, CDR2 FNYEAQ (reference sequence). The CDR3 sequence is 13 residues long. CDR3 protein: CASSWGQEGEQYF. In DNA, the CDR3 is TGTGCTAGCAGCTGGGGACAGGAGGGCGAGCAGTACTTC. The whole variable domain, remainder taken from reference TRBV7-7 and TRBJ2-7, is GAGVSQSPRYKVTKRGQDVTLRCDPISSHATLYWYQQALGQGPEFLTYFNYEAQPDKSGLPSDRFSAERPEGSISTLTIQRTEQRDSAMYRCASSWGQEGEQYFGPGTRLTVT.

This clonotype occurred a few times. CDR3 nucleotide sequence: TGTGCCAGCAGTTACTCGATTAGGGAGGCCACAGATACGCAGTATTTT. As protein: CASSYSIREATDTQYF. The chain employs TRBV6-2 or TRBV6-3 and TRBJ2-3, with D perhaps matching TRBD2 (6 bases). V lost 0 bases and J lost 2, with 12 bases in between. CDR1 is MNHEY and CDR2 is SVGEGT in the germline V gene. The CDR3 consists of 16 residues.

This clonotype was picked up many times. V gene TRBV4-2 combines with J gene TRBJ2-2; weak D call: TRBD2 (5 bases). The V gene's germline CDR1 is LGHNA and CDR2 YNFKEQ. V was shortened by 4 bases and J by 2 bases, with 11 bases between the two germline ends. The length of the CDR3 is 15 residues. The DNA of the CDR3 is TGTGCCAGCAGCCCCGGGGTGCCCAACACCGGGGAGCTGTTTTTT. Residues: CASSPGVPNTGELFF.

The gene calls are TRBV21-1 and TRBJ1-1; the DNA was not compared with TRBD1, the D call given in the table. TRBV21-1 is reported as a pseudogene. CDR3 length equals 16 residues. The CDR3 region is CASSKAGRWENTEAFF. In DNA form, the CDR3 reads TGTGCCAGCAGCAAGGCAGGGCGGTGGGAGAACACTGAAGCTTTCTTT.

As to this clonotype: A read error may produce the germline difference seen at one junction end. The genes are TRBV3-1 and TRBJ2-7; D call uncertain. There are 15 residues in the CDR3. Germline V gives CDR1 LGHDT, CDR2 YNNKEL (reference sequence). CDR3 sequence (DNA): TGTGCCAGCACCCAAGAGGCGCCTTGGACCCACGAGCAGTACTTC. This translates into CASTQEAPWTHEQYF.

Many counts were recorded for this clonotype. The chain recombines TRBV15 with TRBJ1-1; no clear D gene. CDR1 LNHNV and CDR2 YYDKDF come from the germline V gene (reference sequence). The germline V and J ends were trimmed by 5 bases and 1 base, with 5 bases remaining between them. The CDR3 has 12 amino acids. The CDR3 protein is CATSRWNTEAFF. CDR3 nucleotide sequence: TGTGCCACCAGCCGCTGGAACACTGAAGCTTTCTTT.

Ten or more counts support this clonotype. This rearrangement joins TRBV7-9 to TRBJ2-1; 10 nucleotides line up with TRBD1. The V gene end was trimmed by 2 bases and the J gene end by 7 bases; junction bases not matched to a gene: 8. This CDR3 is 16 amino acids long. CDR1 is SEHNR, CDR2 FQNEAQ, per germline (reference sequence). CDR3 nucleotides: TGTGCCAGCAGCTTAACCGGGACAGGGGCCTGGAATGAGCAGTTCTTC. Translating gives CASSLTGTGAWNEQFF.

The J gene is TRBJ1-5, the V gene TRBV20-1; D unclear. In germline, CDR1 is DFQATT, CDR2 SNEGSKA (reference sequence). The CDR3 is 13 residues long. The V and J ends lost 6 bases and 1 base respectively, with 10 bases between them. The CDR3 protein is CSAKRTSNQPQHF. The CDR3 nucleotides are TGCAGTGCCAAACGGACCAGCAATCAGCCCCAGCATTTT.

This clonotype came up a few times. V is TRBV19 and J is TRBJ2-3; D might be TRBD1 (8 bases). The V end was cut by 9 bases, the J end by 6 bases, with 22 bases between. The germline V gene encodes CDR1 LNHDA and CDR2 SQIVND (reference sequence). The length of the CDR3 is 15 residues. This chain's CDR3 is CASPPQGGVMDTQYF. As DNA, the CDR3 is TGTGCCAGCCCGCCACAGGGGGGGGTTATGGATACGCAGTATTTT.

The V call is TRBV28, the J call TRBJ2-1, with a weak D call TRBD2 (5 bases). This CDR3 region has 14 residues. Trimming removed 7 bases at V and 4 bases at J, with 14 bases between. Germline CDR1 is MDHEN and CDR2 is SYDVKM. For the CDR3, the DNA is TGTGCCAGCACCGGTCCAGGAGGTTACAATGAGCAGTTCTTC. Residues: CASTGPGGYNEQFF.

At least ten counts were recorded for this clonotype. The rearrangement joins TRBV20-1 to TRBJ1-1; TRBD1 aligns across 8 bases. The junction had 1 base not matched to a gene; V was cut back by 4 bases and J by 3 bases. CDR1 is DFQATT, CDR2 SNEGSKA, per germline (reference sequence). CDR3 length: 12 amino acids. CDR3 nucleotide sequence: TGCAGTGCTACGGACAGGGACACTGAAGCTTTCTTT. The encoded protein is CSATDRDTEAFF.

The CDR3 loop is CASSLARGAAGLLTF. CDR3 nucleotides: TGTGCCAGCAGCTTAGCCAGGGGCGCGGCGGGGCTTTTGACTTTC. This chain joins TRBV7-2 and TRBJ2-6; D may be TRBD1 or TRBD2 (6 bases each). V dropped 0 bases and J dropped 17 bases, with 20 bases sitting between them. Per the germline V gene, CDR1 is SGHTA and CDR2 is FQGNSA. This CDR3 has 15 residues. The whole variable domain, filled in from reference TRBV7-2 and TRBJ2-6, reads GAGVSQSPSNKVTEKGKDVELRCDPISGHTALYWYRQSLGQGLEFLIYFQGNSAPDKSGLPSDRFSAERTGGSVSTLTIQRTQQEDSAVYLCASSLARGAAGLLTFGAGSRLTVL.

This clonotype was detected only a few times. J is TRBJ1-5 and V is TRBV6-5; D is undetermined. Trimming shortened V by 2 bases and J by 0 bases, and 5 bases separated the two germline ends. CDR1 MNHEY and CDR2 SVGAGI come from the germline V gene. The CDR3 length is 14 residues. The CDR3 loop reads CASSYPNSNQPQHF. Here the CDR3 DNA reads TGTGCCAGCAGTTACCCCAATAGCAATCAGCCCCAGCATTTT.

This chain connects TRBV5-1 to TRBJ1-1; 9 bases agree with TRBD1. Germline V gene sequence: CDR1 SGHRS, CDR2 YFSETQ. V lost 4 bases to trimming and J lost 4 bases; unmatched junction nucleotides: 8. The CDR3 length is 15 residues. The CDR3 here is CASSPSGQGPTEAFF. CDR3 in DNA: TGCGCCAGCAGCCCATCGGGACAGGGACCCACTGAAGCTTTCTTT.